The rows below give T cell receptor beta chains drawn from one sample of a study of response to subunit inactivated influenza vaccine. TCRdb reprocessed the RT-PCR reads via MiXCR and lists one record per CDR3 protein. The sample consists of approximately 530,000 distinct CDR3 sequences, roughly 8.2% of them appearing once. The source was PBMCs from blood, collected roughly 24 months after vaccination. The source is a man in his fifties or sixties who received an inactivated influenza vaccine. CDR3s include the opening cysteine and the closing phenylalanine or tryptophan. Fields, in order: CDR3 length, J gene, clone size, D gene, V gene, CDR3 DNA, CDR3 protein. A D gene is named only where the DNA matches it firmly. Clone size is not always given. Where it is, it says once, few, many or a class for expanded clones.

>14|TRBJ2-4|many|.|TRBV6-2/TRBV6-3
TGTGCCAGCAACGCGCAGGGGCGAAGAAACATTCAGTACTTC
CASNAQGRRNIQYF
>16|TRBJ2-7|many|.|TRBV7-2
TGTGCCAGCAGCTCAACATTGTGGGAAACGGGTGGCGAGCAGTACTTC
CASSSTLWETGGEQYF
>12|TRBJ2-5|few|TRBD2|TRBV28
TGTGCCAGCACTAGCGGACAAGAGACCCAGTACTTC
CASTSGQETQYF
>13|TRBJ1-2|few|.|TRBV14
TGTGCCAGCAGCCAAGTTACAGGCTATGGCTACACCTTC
CASSQVTGYGYTF
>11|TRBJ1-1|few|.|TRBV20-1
TGCAGTCAATGGGCGAACACTGAAGCTTTCTTT
CSQWANTEAFF
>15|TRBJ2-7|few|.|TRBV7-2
TGTGCCAGCAGCTTAGTAGCTGACAAGACCTACGAGCAGTACTTC
CASSLVADKTYEQYF
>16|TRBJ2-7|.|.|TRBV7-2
TGTGCCAGCAGCGTTACGTTGGGCGGGGTATCCTACGAGCAGTACTTC
CASSVTLGGVSYEQYF
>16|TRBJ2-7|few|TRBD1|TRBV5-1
TGCGCCAGCAGCTTGACTAGAATGGACAGGGCTTCCGAGCAGTACTTC
CASSLTRMDRASEQYF
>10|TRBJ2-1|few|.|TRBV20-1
TGCAGTGCTAGTAGATCGGCGCAGTTCTTC
CSASRSAQFF
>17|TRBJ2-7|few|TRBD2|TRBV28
TGTGCCAGCAGTCCACTAGCGGGAGGGCCGGGTGCCTACGAGCAGTACTTC
CASSPLAGGPGAYEQYF
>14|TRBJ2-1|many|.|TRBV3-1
TGTGCCAGCAGCCAAGCGCCAGGGAGTAATGAGCAGTTCTTC
CASSQAPGSNEQFF
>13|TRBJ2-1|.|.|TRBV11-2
TGTGCCAGCAGAAGGGACGGTTACAATGAGCAGTTCTTC
CASRRDGYNEQFF
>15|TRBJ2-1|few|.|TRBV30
TGTGCCTGGAGTCCGCCCTCGGGCCATTACAATGAGCAGTTCTTC
CAWSPPSGHYNEQFF
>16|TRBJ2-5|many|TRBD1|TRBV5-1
TGCGCCAGCAGCTTGTTGGGACAGGGGACCCAAGAGACCCAGTACTTC
CASSLLGQGTQETQYF
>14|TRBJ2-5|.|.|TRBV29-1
TGCAGCGTTGATTCTGGGGCAGATCAAGAGACCCAGTACTTC
CSVDSGADQETQYF
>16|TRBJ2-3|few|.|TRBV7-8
TGTGCCAGCAGCTACCGCCGACGGGAAAGCACAGATACGCAGTATTTT
CASSYRRRESTDTQYF